These 24 T cell receptor beta chains share one sample of origin, sequenced in a study of blood T cell repertoires in COVID-19. This table comes from immunoSEQ multiplex PCR, and its TCRdb copy is limited to in-frame clones, with some not included. Here the sample spans about 100,000 clones, 60% to 80% being singletons. The sequenced sample consisted of peripheral blood. The receptors were gathered from a man in his 60s with active or convalescent COVID-19.

This clone was counted only a few times. The sample carries other DNA sequences with the same CDR3. This sequence joins TRBV6-5 and TRBJ1-2; no clear D. Per the germline V gene, CDR1 is MNHEY and CDR2 is SVGAGI. Deletions cut 0 bases from V and 4 bases from J, with 9 bases between. The CDR3 totals 14 residues. CDR3 sequence reads: CASSYSRRAYGYTF. For the CDR3, the DNA is TGTGCCAGCAGTTACTCGCGTCGAGCCTATGGCTACACCTTC.

The chain employs TRBV24-1 and TRBJ2-5; tentatively, D is TRBD1 (5 bases). Trimming left V 3 bases short and J 1 base short, with 11 bases between. The CDR3 covers 15 residues. Germline assignment: CDR1 KGHDR and CDR2 SFDVKD. The CDR3 sequence: CATSDPGPSQETQYF. The CDR3 coding sequence is TGTGCCACCAGTGATCCAGGGCCATCCCAAGAGACCCAGTACTTC.

This clone was seen only once. J is TRBJ2-3 and V is TRBV5-1; 11 nucleotides agree with TRBD2. Germline loops: CDR1 SGHRS, CDR2 YFSETQ. The V and J ends lost 0 bases and 0 bases, in that order; junction bases with no gene match: 12. The CDR3 spans 20 residues. For the CDR3, the DNA is TGCGCCAGCAGCTTGGGCGGGACTAGCGGTCTTCTCTCTAGCACAGATACGCAGTATTTT. Amino acids: CASSLGGTSGLLSSTDTQYF.

This clone was detected a few times. V gene TRBV19 combines with J gene TRBJ2-3, with 8 bases fitting TRBD1. The CDR3 has 14 residues. V shed 8 bases and J 5 bases; nucleotides not matched to a gene: 9. Germline loops: CDR1 LNHDA, CDR2 SQIVND (reference sequence). CDR3 in DNA: TGTGCCAGTCAAGACAGGGGCGGCGGAGATACGCAGTATTTT. Amino acids: CASQDRGGGDTQYF.

V gene TRBV10-3 combines with J gene TRBJ2-3; 7 positions match TRBD2. This CDR3 comprises 12 residues. The germline gives CDR1 ENHRY, CDR2 SYGVKD. The trim removed 5 bases at V and 10 bases at J, leaving 6 bases unmatched. The CDR3 sequence: CAISYQRGAQYF. CDR3 DNA sequence: TGTGCCATCAGTTACCAGCGGGGAGCGCAGTATTTT.

The genes are TRBV5-5 and TRBJ2-3; tentative D call: TRBD1 (6 bases). The germline gives CDR1 SGHKS, CDR2 YYEKEE (reference sequence). The length of the CDR3 is 15 residues. The V end was cut by 6 bases, the J end by 5 bases, with 19 bases between. The CDR3 DNA reads TGTGCCAGCACCCATGACAGGTCGGGCCGAGATACGCAGTATTTT. Translated, it gives CASTHDRSGRDTQYF.

This clone was observed a single time. V and J are TRBV10-2 and TRBJ2-7; D is perhaps TRBD2 (5 bases). The CDR3 has 11 amino acids. Germline V gives CDR1 WSHSY, CDR2 SAAADI. Trimming shortened V by 7 bases and J by 6 bases, and 10 bases separated the two germline ends. This CDR3 reads CASMRAGEQYV. The CDR3 bases are TGCGCCAGCATGAGGGCCGGCGAGCAGTACGTC.

The chain has TRBV6-4 and TRBJ1-4; 7 bases map to TRBD1. This CDR3 region has 15 residues. Germline CDR1 and CDR2: MRHNA and SNTAGT. Trimming took 5 bases from V and 5 from J; bases not matched to a gene: 8. The CDR3 is CASSPGDRPNEKLFF. The CDR3 region has the DNA TGTGCCAGCAGTCCGGGGGACAGACCCAATGAAAAACTGTTTTTT.

The chain uses TRBV28 and TRBJ2-7; D is unresolved. CDR1 is MDHEN and CDR2 is SYDVKM in the germline V gene. The V end lost 3 bases, the J end lost 3 bases, and 6 bases lay between the germline ends. This CDR3 comprises 12 residues. The CDR3 is CASSFGSYEQYF. The CDR3 region has the DNA TGTGCCAGCAGTTTTGGCAGCTACGAGCAGTACTTC.

The chain joins TRBV6-6 to TRBJ1-5; no reliable D call. Trimming stripped 5 bases from V and 0 bases from J, with 14 bases between. CDR1 is MNHNY and CDR2 is SVGAGI in the germline V gene (reference sequence). The CDR3 sequence is 16 residues long. CDR3 region: CASSQGLADSNQPQHF. For the CDR3, the DNA is TGTGCCAGCAGTCAAGGCCTGGCGGATAGCAATCAGCCCCAGCATTTT.

This sequence joins TRBV24-1 and TRBJ2-6; D ambiguous. Trimming took off 3 bases at V and 1 base at J, with 9 bases between the two ends. CDR1 and CDR2 from the germline V gene are KGHDR and SFDVKD. This CDR3 spans 16 amino acids. CDR3 DNA: TGTGCCACCAGTGATCGAAAAGAGTCTGGGGCCAACGTCCTGACTTTC. This gives the protein CATSDRKESGANVLTF.

The J gene is TRBJ2-7, the V gene TRBV11-2; D may be TRBD1 (5 bases). The CDR3 totals 15 residues. V lost 3 bases, J lost 2 bases, and 14 bases lay in between. CDR1 and CDR2 from the germline V gene are SGHAT and FQNNGV. CDR3 nucleotide sequence: TGTGCCAGCAGCTTCCAAGGTTCAGGGACCTACGAGCAGTACTTC. Its protein product is CASSFQGSGTYEQYF.

The rearrangement links TRBV15 to TRBJ1-5, with 8 bases fitting TRBD1. V trimming: 6 bases; J trimming: 5 bases; junction bases outside the gene matches: 9. The CDR3 is made up of 15 amino acids. Germline CDR1 and CDR2: LNHNV and YYDKDF (reference sequence). For the CDR3, the DNA is TGTGCCACCAGTTATTACAGGGGGAGGGATCAGCCCCAGCATTTT. As protein: CATSYYRGRDQPQHF.

There are a few counts of this clone. V usage is TRBV18 and J usage is TRBJ2-1; 10 bases match TRBD2. CDR1 and CDR2 (germline): KGHSH, LQKENI. Trimming removed 6 bases from V and 1 base from J; junction bases left unmatched: 9. This CDR3 is built from 17 residues. In DNA, the CDR3 is TGTGCCAGCTCCCCCTTTCTAGCGGGGGAGTCCTACAATGAGCAGTTCTTC. This codes for CASSPFLAGESYNEQFF.

The chain links TRBV21-1 to TRBJ1-2; the table's D call TRBD1 went unverified against the DNA. TRBV21-1 is listed as a pseudogene. This CDR3 has 15 amino acids. The CDR3 bases are TGTGCCACCTTGGTGGGAACAGGGGTGGTCTATGGCTACACCTTC. Amino acids: CATLVGTGVVYGYTF.

This sequence joins TRBV12-3 or TRBV12-4 and TRBJ1-5; the D is unclear. The CDR3 contains 13 residues. The V end was cut by 3 bases, the J end by 4 bases, with 7 bases between. DNA for the CDR3: TGTGCCAGCAGTTTCCGCCAGAATCAGCCCCAGCATTTT. Translating it yields CASSFRQNQPQHF.

The rearrangement joins TRBV6-5 to TRBJ1-6; TRBD1 is a possible D gene (5 bases). The CDR3 is made up of 14 amino acids. Germline CDR1 and CDR2: MNHEY and SVGAGI. Trimming removed 6 bases at V and 0 bases at J, with 6 bases between. The CDR3 nucleotides are TGTGCCAGCAGGGGGGGCTCCTATAATTCACCCCTCCACTTT. Protein sequence: CASRGGSYNSPLHF.

The V gene is TRBV7-9, the J gene TRBJ1-3, with no clear D. The V and J ends lost 3 bases and 4 bases respectively, with 10 bases between them. Germline lookup yields CDR1 SEHNR and CDR2 FQNEAQ (reference sequence). The CDR3 is 14 residues long. This CDR3 reads CASSLSTTGNTIYF. The CDR3 coding sequence is TGTGCCAGCAGCTTGAGCACTACGGGAAACACCATATATTTT.

The rearrangement links TRBV5-1 to TRBJ1-1; D remains unclear. Germline V gene lookup returns CDR1 SGHRS and CDR2 YFSETQ. This CDR3 is built from 14 residues. V was trimmed by 3 bases and J by 1 base, leaving 10 bases between them. CDR3 DNA sequence: TGCGCCAGCAGCTGGGGAGGTGGGAACACTGAAGCTTTCTTT. This codes for CASSWGGGNTEAFF.

This chain links TRBV6-6 with TRBJ1-1; TRBD1 is a possible D gene (6 bases). The CDR3 has 14 residues. Trimming pared 2 bases from V and 4 bases from J, leaving 11 bases between. Germline loops: CDR1 MNHNY, CDR2 SVGAGI (reference sequence). The chain's CDR3 is CASSYPAGATEAFF. The CDR3 DNA reads TGTGCCAGCAGTTACCCGGCAGGGGCCACTGAAGCTTTCTTT.

The chain carries TRBV18 and TRBJ2-7; 16 nucleotides match TRBD2. This CDR3 is built from 16 residues. Germline CDR1 reads KGHSH; CDR2 reads LQKENI. Trimming cost V 4 bases and J 7 bases; bases outside gene matches: 7. CDR3 region: CASSRTGTSGRDEQYV. DNA for the CDR3: TGTGCCAGCTCACGAACCGGGACTAGCGGGAGGGATGAGCAGTACGTC.

The chain links TRBV3-1 (or the pseudogene TRBV3-2) to TRBJ1-6, with 10 bases fitting TRBD1. The CDR3 has 18 amino acids. The junction had 11 bases not matched to a gene; V was cut back by 4 bases and J by 5 bases. Germline V lookup: CDR1 LGHDT, CDR2 YNNKEL (reference sequence). The CDR3 spells CASSPLLPTGGNNSPLHF. CDR3 DNA sequence: TGTGCCAGCAGCCCCCTTTTGCCGACAGGGGGCAATAATTCACCCCTCCACTTT.

This sequence joins TRBV18 and TRBJ1-2; maybe TRBD1 (5 bases). V was shortened by 2 bases and J by 4 bases, with 17 bases between the two germline ends. This CDR3 spans 16 amino acids. Germline V gene sequence: CDR1 KGHSH, CDR2 LQKENI. CDR3 nucleotides: TGTGCCAGCTCACCAGAGGGCCAGGGAGGCACCTATGGCTACACCTTC. Translating it yields CASSPEGQGGTYGYTF.

This clone was seen more than once but under ten times. The chain uses TRBV5-6 and TRBJ2-1; 7 bases are a match to TRBD1. V lost 3 bases to trimming and J lost 9 bases; unmatched junction nucleotides: 12. This CDR3 has 15 residues. CDR1 SGHDT and CDR2 YYEEEE come from the germline V gene. In nucleotides, the CDR3 is TGTGCCAGCAGCTCCACAGGGGCCCCCCGGAGTGAGCAGTTCTTC. It encodes CASSSTGAPRSEQFF.